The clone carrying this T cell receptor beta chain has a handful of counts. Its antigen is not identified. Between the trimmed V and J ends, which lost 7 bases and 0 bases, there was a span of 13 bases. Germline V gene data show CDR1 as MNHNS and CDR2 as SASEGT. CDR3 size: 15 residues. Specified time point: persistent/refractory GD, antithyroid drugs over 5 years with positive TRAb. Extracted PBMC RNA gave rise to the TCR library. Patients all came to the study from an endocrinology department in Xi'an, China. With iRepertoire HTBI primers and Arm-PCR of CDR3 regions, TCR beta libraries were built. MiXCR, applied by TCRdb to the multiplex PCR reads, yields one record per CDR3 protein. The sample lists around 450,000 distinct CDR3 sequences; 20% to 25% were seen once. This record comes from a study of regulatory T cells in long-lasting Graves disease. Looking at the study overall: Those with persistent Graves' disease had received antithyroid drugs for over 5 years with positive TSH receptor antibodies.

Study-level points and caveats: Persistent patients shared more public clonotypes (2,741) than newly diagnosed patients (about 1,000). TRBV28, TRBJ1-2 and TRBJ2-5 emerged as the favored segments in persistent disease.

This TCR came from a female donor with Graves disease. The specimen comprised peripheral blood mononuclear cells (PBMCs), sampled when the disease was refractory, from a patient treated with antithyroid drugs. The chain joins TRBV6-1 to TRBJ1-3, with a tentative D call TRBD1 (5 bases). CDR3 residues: CASTRGDGSGNTIYF. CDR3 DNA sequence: TGTGCCAGCACCAGAGGGGACGGCTCTGGAAACACCATATATTTT.